This T cell receptor beta chain was observed in a study of Ad26.COV2.S vaccination and SARS-CoV-2 variants. Study-level information: The study gave Ad26.COV2.S intramuscularly, once or twice 56 days apart.

Deletions cut 7 bases from V and 7 bases from J, with 14 bases between. This CDR3 has 14 amino acids. CDR1 is MNHEY, CDR2 SVGAGI, per germline. Treatment indicated: 15 to 20 received Ad26.COV2.S at low or high dose, single or two shots; several received placebo; per-sample allocation not given. Samples analyzed were those drawn on day 63 after the first vaccine or placebo injection. An adult aged 18-55 years in Boston served as the donor. Its platform was an Ad26 vector, and its expressed antigen was Wuhan-strain SARS-CoV-2 spike. A remark on this clone: Its antigen remains unidentified.

Data came from immunoSEQ multiplex PCR; TCRdb stores just in-frame clones and leaves some out. The sample shows about 680,000 clones, roughly 90% of them seen only once. Whole-study findings and limits: Participants given vaccine showed non-spike TCR breadth similar to that of placebo recipients.

This sample comprised peripheral blood, obtained in a trial of Ad26.COV2.S vaccine versus placebo. The sequence was obtained from a person aged 18-60 years who received the Ad26.COV2.S COVID-19 vaccine or a placebo. The V call is TRBV6-5, the J call TRBJ1-6; D unresolved. The CDR3 nucleotides are TGTGCCAGCACGGCAGTTGGCCGGAATTCACCCCTCCACTTT. Translation: CASTAVGRNSPLHF.